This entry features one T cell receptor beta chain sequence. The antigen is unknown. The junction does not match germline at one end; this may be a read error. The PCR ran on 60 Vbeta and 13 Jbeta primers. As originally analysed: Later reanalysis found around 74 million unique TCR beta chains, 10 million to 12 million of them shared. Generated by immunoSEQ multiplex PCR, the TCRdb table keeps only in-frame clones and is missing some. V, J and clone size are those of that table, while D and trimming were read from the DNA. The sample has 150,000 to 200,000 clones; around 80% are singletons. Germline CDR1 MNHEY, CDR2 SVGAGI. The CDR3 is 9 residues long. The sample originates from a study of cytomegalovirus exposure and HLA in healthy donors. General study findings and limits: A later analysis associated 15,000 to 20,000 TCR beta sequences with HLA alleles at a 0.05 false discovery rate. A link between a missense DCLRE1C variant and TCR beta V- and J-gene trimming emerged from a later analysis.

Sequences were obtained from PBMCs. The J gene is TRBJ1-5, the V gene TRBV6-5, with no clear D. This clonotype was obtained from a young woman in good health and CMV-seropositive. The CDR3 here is CASSYERDF. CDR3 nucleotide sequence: TGTGCCAGCAGTTACGAGAGGGATTTT.